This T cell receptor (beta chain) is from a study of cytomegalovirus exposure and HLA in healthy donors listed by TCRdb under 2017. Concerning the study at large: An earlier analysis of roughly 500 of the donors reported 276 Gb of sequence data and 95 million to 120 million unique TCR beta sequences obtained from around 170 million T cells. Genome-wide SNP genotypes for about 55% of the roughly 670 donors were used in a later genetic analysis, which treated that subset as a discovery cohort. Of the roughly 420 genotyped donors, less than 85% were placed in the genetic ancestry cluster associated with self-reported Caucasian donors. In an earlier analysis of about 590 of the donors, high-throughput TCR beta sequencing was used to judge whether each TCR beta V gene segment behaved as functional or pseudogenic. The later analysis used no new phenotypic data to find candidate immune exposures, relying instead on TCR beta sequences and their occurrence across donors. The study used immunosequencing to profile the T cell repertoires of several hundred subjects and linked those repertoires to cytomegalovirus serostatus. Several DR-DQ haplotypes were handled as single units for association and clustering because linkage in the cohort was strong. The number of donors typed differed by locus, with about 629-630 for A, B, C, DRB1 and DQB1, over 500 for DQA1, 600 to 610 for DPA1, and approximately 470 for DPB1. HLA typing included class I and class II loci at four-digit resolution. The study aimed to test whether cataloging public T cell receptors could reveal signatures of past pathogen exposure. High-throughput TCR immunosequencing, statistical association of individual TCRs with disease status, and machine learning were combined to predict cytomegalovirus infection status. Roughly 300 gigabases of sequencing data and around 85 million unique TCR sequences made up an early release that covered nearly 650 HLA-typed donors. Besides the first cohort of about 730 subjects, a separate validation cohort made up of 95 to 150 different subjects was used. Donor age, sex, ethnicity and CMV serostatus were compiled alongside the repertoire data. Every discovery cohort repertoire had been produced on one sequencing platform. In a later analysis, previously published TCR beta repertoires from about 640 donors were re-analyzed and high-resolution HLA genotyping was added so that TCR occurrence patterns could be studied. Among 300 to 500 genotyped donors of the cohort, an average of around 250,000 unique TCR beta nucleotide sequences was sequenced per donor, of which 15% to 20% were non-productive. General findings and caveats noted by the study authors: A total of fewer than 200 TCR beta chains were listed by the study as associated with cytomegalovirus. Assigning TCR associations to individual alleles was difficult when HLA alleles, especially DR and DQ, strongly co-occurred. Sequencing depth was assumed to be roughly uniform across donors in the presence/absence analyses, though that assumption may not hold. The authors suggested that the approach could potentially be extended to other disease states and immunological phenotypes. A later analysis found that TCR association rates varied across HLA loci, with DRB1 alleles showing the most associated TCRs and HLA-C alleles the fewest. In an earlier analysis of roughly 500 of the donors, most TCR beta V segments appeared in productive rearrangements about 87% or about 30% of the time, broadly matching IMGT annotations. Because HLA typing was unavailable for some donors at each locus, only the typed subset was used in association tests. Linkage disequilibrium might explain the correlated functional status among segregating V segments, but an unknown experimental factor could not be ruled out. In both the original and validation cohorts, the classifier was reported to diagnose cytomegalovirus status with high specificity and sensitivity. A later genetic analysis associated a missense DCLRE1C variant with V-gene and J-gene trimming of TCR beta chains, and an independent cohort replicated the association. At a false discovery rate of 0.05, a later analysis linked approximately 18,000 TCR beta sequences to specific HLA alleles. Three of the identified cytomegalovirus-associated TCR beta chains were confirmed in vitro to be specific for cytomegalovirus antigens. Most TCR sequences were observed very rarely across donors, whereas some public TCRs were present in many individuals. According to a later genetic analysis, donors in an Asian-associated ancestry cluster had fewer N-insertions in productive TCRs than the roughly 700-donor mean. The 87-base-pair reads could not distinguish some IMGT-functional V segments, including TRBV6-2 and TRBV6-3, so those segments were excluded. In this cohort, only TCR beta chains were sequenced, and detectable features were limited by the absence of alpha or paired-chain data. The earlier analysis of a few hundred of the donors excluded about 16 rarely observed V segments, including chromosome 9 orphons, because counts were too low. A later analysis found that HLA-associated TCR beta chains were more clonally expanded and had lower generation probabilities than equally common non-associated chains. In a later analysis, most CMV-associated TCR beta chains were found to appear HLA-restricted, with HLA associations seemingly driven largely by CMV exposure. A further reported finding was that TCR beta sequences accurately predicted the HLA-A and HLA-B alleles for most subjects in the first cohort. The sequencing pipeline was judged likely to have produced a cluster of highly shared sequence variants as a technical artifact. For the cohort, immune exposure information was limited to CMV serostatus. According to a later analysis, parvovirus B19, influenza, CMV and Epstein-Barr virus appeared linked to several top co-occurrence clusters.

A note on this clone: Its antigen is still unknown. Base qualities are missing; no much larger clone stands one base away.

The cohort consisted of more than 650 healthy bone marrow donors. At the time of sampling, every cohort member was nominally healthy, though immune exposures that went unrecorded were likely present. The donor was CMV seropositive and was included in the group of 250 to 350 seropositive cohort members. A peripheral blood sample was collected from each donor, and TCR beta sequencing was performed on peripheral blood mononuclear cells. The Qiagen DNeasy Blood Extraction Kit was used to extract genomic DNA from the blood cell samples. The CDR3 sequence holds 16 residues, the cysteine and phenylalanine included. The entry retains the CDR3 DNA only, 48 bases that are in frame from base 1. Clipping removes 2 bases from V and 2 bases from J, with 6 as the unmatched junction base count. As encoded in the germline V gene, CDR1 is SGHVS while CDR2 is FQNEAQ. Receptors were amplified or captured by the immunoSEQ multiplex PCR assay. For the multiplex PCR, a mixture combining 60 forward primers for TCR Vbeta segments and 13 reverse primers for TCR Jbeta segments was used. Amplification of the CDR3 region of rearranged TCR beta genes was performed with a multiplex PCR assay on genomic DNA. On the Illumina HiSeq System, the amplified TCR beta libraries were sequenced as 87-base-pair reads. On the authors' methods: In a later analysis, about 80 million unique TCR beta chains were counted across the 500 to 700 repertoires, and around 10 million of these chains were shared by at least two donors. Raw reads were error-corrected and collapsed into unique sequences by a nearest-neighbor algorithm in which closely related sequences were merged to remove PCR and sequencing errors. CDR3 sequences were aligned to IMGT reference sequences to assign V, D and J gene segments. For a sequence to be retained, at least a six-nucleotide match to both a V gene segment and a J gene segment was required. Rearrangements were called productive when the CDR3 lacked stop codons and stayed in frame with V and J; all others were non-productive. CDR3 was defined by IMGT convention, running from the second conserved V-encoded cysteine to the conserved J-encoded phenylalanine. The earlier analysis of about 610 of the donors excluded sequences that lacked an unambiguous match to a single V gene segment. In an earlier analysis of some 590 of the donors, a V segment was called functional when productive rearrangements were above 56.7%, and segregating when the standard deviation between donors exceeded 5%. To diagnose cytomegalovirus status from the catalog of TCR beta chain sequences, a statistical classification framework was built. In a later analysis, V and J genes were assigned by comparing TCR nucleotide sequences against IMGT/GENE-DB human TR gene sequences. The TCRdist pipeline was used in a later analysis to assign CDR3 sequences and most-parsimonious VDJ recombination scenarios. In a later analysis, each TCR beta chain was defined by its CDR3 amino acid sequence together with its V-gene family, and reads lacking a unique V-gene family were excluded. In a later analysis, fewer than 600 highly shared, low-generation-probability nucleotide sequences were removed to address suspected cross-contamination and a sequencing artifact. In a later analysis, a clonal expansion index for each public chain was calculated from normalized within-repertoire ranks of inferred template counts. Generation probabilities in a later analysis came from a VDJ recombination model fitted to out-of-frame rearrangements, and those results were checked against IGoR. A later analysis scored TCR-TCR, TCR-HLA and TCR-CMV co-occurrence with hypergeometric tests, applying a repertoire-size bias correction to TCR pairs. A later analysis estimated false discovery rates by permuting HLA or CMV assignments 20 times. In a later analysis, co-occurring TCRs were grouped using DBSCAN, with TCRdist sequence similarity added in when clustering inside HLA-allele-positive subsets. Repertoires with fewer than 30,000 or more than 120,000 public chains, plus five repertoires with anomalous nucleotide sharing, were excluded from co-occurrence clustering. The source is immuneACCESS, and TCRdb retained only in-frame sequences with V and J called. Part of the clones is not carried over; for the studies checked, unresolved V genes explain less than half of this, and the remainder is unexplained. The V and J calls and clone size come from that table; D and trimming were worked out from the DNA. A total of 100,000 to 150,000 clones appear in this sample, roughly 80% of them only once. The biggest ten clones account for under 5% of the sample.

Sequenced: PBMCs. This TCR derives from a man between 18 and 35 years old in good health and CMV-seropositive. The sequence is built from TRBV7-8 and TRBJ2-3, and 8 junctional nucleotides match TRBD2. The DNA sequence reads TGTGCCAGCAGCTTACAAGGGACTAGGGTCACAGATACGCAGTATTTT. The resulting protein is CASSLQGTRVTDTQYF.